Listed below are T cell receptor beta chains from one sample, sequenced in a study of shared clonotypes between healthy human individuals. Measured with immunoSEQ multiplex PCR; TCRdb has only the in-frame clones, and not every one. The data show 1.6 million or so clones, with around 98.5% seen just once and about 0.34% held by the top ten. What was sequenced was naive CD4+ T cells sorted from blood. Receptors originate from a man aged 25-45 years in good health. Each CDR3 is given without its conserved first and last residue. Each record gives: V gene, CDR3 length, J gene, CDR3 protein.

V: TRBV5-1; length: 13; J: TRBJ2-2; CDR3: ASSLEGLDTGELF
V: TRBV19; length: 10; J: TRBJ2-3; CDR3: ASSKSTDTQY
V: TRBV28; length: 15; J: TRBJ1-5; CDR3: ASSSSGGTGFNQPQH
V: TRBV7-3; length: 10; J: TRBJ2-1; CDR3: ASSLQDNEQF
V: TRBV6-5; length: 13; J: TRBJ2-1; CDR3: ASSQDYRTSNEQF
V: TRBV28; length: 16; J: TRBJ2-2; CDR3: ASSLPLWEGRNTGELF
V: TRBV28; length: 11; J: TRBJ1-4; CDR3: ASRRPPGEKLF
V: TRBV6-5; length: 13; J: TRBJ2-7; CDR3: ASSYGAGFPGEQY
V: TRBV5-1; length: 13; J: TRBJ2-5; CDR3: ASSLGGMQGETQY
V: TRBV27; length: 14; J: TRBJ1-1; CDR3: ASGDRQGVTNTEAF
V: TRBV6-5; length: 11; J: TRBJ2-1; CDR3: ASRRSSYNEQF
V: TRBV7-2; length: 11; J: TRBJ2-7; CDR3: ASSLGHSYEQY
V: TRBV7-3; length: 13; J: TRBJ2-3; CDR3: ASSSWGDGTDTQY
V: TRBV6-1; length: 12; J: TRBJ1-2; CDR3: ASSEAARAYGYT
V: TRBV7-9; length: 12; J: TRBJ2-3; CDR3: ASNTGGVPDTQY
V: TRBV9; length: 13; J: TRBJ1-2; CDR3: ASSVAQPTARGYT
V: TRBV7-8; length: 12; J: TRBJ1-3; CDR3: ASRSGTAGNTIY
V: TRBV19; length: 12; J: TRBJ1-5; CDR3: ASSIPQVNQPQH
V: TRBV10-3; length: 12; J: TRBJ1-1; CDR3: AISESGGNTEAF
V: TRBV5-4; length: 13; J: TRBJ2-7; CDR3: ASSPAGTVPYEQY
V: TRBV7-7; length: 13; J: TRBJ2-5; CDR3: ASSFSREHQETQY
V: TRBV7-9; length: 11; J: TRBJ2-7; CDR3: ASSFFGPYEQY
V: TRBV10-3; length: 13; J: TRBJ2-7; CDR3: AISATAGGSDGQY
V: TRBV5-1; length: 14; J: TRBJ2-7; CDR3: ASTPPGAGPKYEQY
V: TRBV15; length: 13; J: TRBJ2-1; CDR3: ATSTLRGRDNEQF
V: TRBV11-2; length: 15; J: TRBJ2-1; CDR3: ASSLGPAGGGYNEQF
V: TRBV5-4; length: 13; J: TRBJ2-6; CDR3: ASSLGRVGANVLT
V: TRBV7-9; length: 15; J: TRBJ2-5; CDR3: ASSLGLAGIGVETQY
V: TRBV5-4; length: 13; J: TRBJ2-7; CDR3: ASSEGQDTSYEQY
V: TRBV2; length: 12; J: TRBJ1-1; CDR3: ASSAEGGVTEAF
V: TRBV30; length: 12; J: TRBJ2-5; CDR3: AWSRTGIQETQY
V: TRBV11-2; length: 12; J: TRBJ2-3; CDR3: ASTPGLPSHTQY
V: TRBV27; length: 16; J: TRBJ2-1; CDR3: ASSPRTSGRPSYNEQF
V: TRBV30; length: 10; J: TRBJ2-1; CDR3: AWTSGHNEQF
V: TRBV7-3; length: 13; J: TRBJ1-1; CDR3: ASSLKMEGRTEAF
V: TRBV5-1; length: 15; J: TRBJ2-7; CDR3: ASSLAPGGSSSYEQY
V: TRBV7-2; length: 11; J: TRBJ2-1; CDR3: ASSSSGSSTQF
V: TRBV18; length: 13; J: TRBJ2-1; CDR3: ASSSSGRSPNEQF
V: TRBV5-1; length: 12; J: TRBJ1-2; CDR3: ASSPDTEGYGYT
V: TRBV28; length: 15; J: TRBJ1-5; CDR3: ASSFRRQGARDQPQH
V: TRBV15; length: 15; J: TRBJ1-1; CDR3: ATSRDLALGENTEAF
V: TRBV7-6; length: 12; J: TRBJ2-7; CDR3: ASSLEGGLNEQY